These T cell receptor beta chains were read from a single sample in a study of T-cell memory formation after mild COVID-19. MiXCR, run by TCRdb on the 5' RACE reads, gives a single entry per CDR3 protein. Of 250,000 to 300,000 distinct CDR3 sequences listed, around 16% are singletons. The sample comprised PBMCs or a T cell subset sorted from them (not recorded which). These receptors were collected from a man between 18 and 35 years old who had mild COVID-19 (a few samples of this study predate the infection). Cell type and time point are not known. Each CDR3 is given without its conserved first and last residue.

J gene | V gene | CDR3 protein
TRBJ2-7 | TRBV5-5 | ASSFWSITYEQY
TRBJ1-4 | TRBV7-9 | ASSRTDEKLF
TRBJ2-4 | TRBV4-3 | ASSQEGWGVAKNIQY
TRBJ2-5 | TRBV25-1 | ASSGVWQETQY
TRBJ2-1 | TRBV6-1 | ASSETSGGYNEQF
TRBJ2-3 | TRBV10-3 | AIRGSGGAGDTQY
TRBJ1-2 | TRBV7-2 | ASSPAGSWYGYT
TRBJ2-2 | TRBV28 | ASRSGGRNGELF
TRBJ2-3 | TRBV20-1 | SARYSRASTDTQY
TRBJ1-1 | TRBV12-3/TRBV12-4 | ASRAWTAEAF
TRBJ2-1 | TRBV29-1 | SAGTHRIESYNEQF
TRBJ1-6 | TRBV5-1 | ASSPLSLGNSPLH
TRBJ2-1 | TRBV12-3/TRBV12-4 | ASSLSSVNEQF
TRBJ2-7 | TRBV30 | AWSAGHLAPYEQY
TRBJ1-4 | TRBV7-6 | ASSLVGGTNEKLF
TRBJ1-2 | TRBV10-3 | AISVEGKPNYGYT
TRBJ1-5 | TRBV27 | ASSLWGVQPQH
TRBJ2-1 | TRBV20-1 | SAEGQGVFNEQF
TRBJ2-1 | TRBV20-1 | SAWASGGVSRF
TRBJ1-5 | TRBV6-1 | ASGQINQPQH
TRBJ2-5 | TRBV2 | AGGTRETQY
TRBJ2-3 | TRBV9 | ASNLGATDTQY
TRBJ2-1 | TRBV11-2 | ASSQGLAGDNEQF
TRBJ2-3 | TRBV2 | ASSEKGTQY
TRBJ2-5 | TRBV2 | ASSELTRGLPQY
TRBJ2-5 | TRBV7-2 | ASSRLANQETQY
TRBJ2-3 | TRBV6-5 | ASSYGQYSTDTQY